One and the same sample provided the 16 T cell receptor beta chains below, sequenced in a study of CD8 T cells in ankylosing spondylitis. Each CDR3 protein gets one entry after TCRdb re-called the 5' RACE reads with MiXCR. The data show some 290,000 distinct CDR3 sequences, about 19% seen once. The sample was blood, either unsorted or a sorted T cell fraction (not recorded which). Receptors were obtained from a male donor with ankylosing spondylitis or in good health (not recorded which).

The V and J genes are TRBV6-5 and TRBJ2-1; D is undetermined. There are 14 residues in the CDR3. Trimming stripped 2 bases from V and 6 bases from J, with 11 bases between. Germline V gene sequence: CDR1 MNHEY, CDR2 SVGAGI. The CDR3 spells CASSYTAMINEQFF. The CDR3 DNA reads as TGTGCCAGCAGTTACACGGCTATGATCAATGAGCAGTTCTTC.

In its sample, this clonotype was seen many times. In DNA, the CDR3 is TGCGCCAGCAGTGAAGTACTCACAGATACGCAGTATTTT. The encoded protein is CASSEVLTDTQYF. The rearrangement uses TRBV10-2 and TRBJ2-3; D gene ambiguous. Germline loops: CDR1 WSHSY, CDR2 SAAADI. This CDR3 comprises 13 residues. Trimming shortened V by 3 bases and J by 2 bases, and 6 bases separated the two germline ends.

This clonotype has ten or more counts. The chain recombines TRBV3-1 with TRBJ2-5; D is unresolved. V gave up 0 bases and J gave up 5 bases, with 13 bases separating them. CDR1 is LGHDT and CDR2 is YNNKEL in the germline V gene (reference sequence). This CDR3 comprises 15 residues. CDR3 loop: CASSQDRWLRETQYF. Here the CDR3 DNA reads TGTGCCAGCAGCCAAGATCGGTGGTTGAGGGAGACCCAGTACTTC.

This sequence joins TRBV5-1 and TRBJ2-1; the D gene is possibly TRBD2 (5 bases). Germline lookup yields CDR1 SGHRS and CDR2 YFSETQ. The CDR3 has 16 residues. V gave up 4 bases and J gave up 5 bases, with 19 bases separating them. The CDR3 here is CASSPLWGETHNEQFF. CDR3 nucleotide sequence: TGCGCCAGCAGCCCGTTGTGGGGAGAGACTCACAATGAGCAGTTCTTC.

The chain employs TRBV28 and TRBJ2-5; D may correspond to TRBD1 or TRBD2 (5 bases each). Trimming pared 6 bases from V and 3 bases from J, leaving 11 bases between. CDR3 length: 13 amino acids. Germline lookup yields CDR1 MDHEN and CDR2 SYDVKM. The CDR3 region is CASSRGREETQYF. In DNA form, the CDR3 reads TGTGCCAGCAGCCGGGGACGGGAAGAGACCCAGTACTTC.

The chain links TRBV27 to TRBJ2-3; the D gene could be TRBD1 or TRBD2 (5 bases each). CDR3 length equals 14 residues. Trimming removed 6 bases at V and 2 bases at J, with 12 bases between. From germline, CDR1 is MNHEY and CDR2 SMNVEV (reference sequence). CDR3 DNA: TGTGCCAGCAGGGGGACGGCAAACACAGATACGCAGTATTTT. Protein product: CASRGTANTDTQYF.

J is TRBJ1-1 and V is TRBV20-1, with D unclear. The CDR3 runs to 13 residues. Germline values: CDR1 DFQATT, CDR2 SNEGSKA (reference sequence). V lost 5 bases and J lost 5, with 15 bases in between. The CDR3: CSAWRAPGTEAFF. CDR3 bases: TGCAGTGCTTGGAGGGCGCCGGGGACTGAAGCTTTCTTT.

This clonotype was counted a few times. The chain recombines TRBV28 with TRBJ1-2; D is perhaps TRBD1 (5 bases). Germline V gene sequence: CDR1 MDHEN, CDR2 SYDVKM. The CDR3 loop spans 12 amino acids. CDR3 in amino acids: CVTGKPPYGYTF. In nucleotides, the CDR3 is TGTGTTACAGGCAAGCCTCCCTATGGCTACACCTTC.

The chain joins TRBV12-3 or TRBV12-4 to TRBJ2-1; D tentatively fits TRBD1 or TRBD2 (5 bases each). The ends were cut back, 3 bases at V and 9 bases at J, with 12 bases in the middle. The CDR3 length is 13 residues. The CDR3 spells CASSLGPGREQFF. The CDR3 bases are TGTGCCAGCAGTTTGGGTCCGGGGCGTGAGCAGTTCTTC.

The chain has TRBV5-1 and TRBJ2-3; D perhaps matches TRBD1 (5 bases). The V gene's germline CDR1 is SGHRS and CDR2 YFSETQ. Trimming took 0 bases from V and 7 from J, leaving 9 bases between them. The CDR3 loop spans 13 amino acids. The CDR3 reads CASSLERGHTQYF. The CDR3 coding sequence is TGCGCCAGCAGCTTGGAAAGGGGTCATACGCAGTATTTT.

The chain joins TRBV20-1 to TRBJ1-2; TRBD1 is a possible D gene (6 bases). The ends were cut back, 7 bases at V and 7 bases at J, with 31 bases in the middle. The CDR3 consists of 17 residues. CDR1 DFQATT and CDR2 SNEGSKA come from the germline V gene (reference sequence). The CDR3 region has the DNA TGCAGTGTTAGGGGGGAGGCCAGGGGCTCGGGAGGCGGTGGCTACACCTTC. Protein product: CSVRGEARGSGGGGYTF.

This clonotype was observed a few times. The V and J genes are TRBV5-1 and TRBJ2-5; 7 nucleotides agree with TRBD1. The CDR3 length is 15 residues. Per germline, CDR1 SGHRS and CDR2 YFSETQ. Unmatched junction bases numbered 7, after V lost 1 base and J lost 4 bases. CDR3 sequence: CASSLLRGQAETQYF. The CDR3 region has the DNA TGCGCCAGCAGCTTGTTGAGGGGGCAGGCAGAGACCCAGTACTTC.

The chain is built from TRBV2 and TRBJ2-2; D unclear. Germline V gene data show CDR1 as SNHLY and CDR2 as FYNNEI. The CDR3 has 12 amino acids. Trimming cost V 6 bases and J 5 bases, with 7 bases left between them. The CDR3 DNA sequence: TGTGCCAGCAGGAAAGATACCGGGGAGCTGTTTTTT. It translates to CASRKDTGELFF.

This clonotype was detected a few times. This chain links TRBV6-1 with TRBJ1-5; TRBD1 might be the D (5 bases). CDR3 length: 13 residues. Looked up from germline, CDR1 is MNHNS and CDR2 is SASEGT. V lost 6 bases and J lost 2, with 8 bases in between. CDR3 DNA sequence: TGTGCCAGCAGGACAGTGGGCAATCAGCCCCAGCATTTT. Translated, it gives CASRTVGNQPQHF.

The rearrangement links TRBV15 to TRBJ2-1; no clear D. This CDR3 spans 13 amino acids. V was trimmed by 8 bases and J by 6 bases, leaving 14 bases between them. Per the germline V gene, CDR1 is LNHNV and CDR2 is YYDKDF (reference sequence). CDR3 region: CATAARLGNEQFF. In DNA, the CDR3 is TGTGCCACCGCGGCTAGGTTGGGCAATGAGCAGTTCTTC.

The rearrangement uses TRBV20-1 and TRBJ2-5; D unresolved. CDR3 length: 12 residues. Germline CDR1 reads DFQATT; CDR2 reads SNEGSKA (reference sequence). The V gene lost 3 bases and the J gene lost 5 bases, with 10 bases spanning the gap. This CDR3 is CSARGNGETQYF. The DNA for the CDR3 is TGCAGTGCTAGGGGAAATGGGGAGACCCAGTACTTC.